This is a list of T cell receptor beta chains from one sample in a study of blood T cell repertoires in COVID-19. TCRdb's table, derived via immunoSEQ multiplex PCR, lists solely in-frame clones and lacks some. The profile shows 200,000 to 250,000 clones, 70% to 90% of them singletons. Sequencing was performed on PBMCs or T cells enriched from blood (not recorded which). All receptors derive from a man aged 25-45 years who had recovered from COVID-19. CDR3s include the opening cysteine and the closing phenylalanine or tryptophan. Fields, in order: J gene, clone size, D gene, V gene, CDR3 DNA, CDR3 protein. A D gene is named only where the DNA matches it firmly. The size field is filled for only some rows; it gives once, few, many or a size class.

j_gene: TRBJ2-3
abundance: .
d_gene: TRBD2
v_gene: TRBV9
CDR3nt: TGTGCCAGCAGCGCCGGGACTAGCGGCGTCACAGATACGCAGTATTTT
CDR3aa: CASSAGTSGVTDTQYF

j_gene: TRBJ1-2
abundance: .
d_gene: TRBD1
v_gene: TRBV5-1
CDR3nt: TGCGCCAGCAGCTTGAGGGGACAGTCCGGCGTCACCTTC
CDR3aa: CASSLRGQSGVTF

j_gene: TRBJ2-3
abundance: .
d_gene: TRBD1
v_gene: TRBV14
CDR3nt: TGTGCCAGCAGCCAAGGACGGGACAGGGGCACAGATACGCAGTATTTT
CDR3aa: CASSQGRDRGTDTQYF

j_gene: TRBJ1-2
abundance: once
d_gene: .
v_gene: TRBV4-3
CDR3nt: TGCGCCAGCAGCCAAGAGGCGACTCTACCGGTGGGCTACACCTTC
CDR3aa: CASSQEATLPVGYTF

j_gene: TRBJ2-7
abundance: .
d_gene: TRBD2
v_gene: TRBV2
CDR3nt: TGTGCCAGCAGATATGGGGGGGGAGCACGCGAGCAGTACTTC
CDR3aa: CASRYGGGAREQYF

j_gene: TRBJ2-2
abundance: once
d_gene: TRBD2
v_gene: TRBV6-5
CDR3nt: TGTGCCAGCAGTCCCCGGACTAGCTCCGGGGAGCTGTTTTTT
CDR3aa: CASSPRTSSGELFF

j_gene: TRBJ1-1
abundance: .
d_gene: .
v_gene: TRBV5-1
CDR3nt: TGCGCCAGCAGCAGCCAGACTAACCTGAACACTGAAGCTTTCTTT
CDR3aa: CASSSQTNLNTEAFF

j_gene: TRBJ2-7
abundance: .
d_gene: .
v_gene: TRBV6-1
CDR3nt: TGTGCCAGCAGTGAAGCGCGTGGAACAGTTAATTCCTACGAGCAGTACTTC
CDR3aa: CASSEARGTVNSYEQYF

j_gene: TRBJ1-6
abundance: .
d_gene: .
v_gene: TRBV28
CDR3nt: TGTGCCAGCATACCGGGGTTAGATTCACCCCTCCACTTT
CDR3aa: CASIPGLDSPLHF

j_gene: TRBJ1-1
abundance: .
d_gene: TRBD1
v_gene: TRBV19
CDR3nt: TGTGCCAGTAGTATCAGGGGGGTGAACACTGAAGCTTTCTTT
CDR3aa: CASSIRGVNTEAFF

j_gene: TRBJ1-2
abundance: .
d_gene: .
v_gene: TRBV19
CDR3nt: TGTGCCAGTAGTAATGCCGGGTTTGTATTTGGCTACACCTTC
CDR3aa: CASSNAGFVFGYTF

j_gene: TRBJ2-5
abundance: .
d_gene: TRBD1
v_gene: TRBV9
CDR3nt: TGTGCCAGCAGCGATCGGACAGGGACCCAAGAGACCCAGTACTTC
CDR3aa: CASSDRTGTQETQYF

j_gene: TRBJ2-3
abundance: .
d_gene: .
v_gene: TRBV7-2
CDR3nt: TGTGCCAGCAGCCGGGCCCGCAGGGGTCAGGGCACAGATACGCAGTATTTT
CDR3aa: CASSRARRGQGTDTQYF

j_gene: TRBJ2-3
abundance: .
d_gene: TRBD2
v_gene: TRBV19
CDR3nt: TGTGCCAGTAGTATACGGACTAGCAACACAGATACGCAGTATTTT
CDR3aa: CASSIRTSNTDTQYF

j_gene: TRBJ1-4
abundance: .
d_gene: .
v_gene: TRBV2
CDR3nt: TGTGCCAGCAGTGACTCCTACGGGGCTAATGAAAAACTGTTTTTT
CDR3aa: CASSDSYGANEKLFF

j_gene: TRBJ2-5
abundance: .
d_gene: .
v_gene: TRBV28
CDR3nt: TGTGCCAGCAGTTTACCCCTGACTCAAGAGACCCAGTACTTC
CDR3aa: CASSLPLTQETQYF

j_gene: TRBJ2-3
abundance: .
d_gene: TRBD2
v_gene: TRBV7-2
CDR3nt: TGTGCCAGCAGCTTGACTAGCGGGGTCACAGATACGCAGTATTTT
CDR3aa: CASSLTSGVTDTQYF

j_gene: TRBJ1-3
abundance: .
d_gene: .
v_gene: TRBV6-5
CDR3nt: TGTGCCAGCAGCCTCGGGGGCTCTGGAAACACCATATATTTT
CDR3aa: CASSLGGSGNTIYF

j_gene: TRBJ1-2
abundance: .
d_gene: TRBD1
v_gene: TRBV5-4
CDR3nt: TGTGCCAGCCTCACAGGGGGCGGCTACACCTTC
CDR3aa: CASLTGGGYTF

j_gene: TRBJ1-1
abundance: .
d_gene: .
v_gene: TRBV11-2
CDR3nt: TGTGCCAGCAGCTTAGTTATCTCCACTGAAGCTTTCTTT
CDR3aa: CASSLVISTEAFF

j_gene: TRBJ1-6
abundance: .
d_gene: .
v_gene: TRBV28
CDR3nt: TGTGCCAGCAGAGCCCCCATTTCACCCCTCCACTTT
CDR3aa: CASRAPISPLHF

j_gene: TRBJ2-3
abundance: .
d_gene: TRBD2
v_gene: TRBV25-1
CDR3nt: TGTGCCAGCGGGGGACTAGTCAGCACAGATACGCAGTATTTT
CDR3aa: CASGGLVSTDTQYF

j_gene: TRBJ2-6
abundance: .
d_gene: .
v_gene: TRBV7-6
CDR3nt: TGTGCCAGCAGCGCCCACCCCCGGGGGTCTGGGGCCAACGTCCTGACTTTC
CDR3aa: CASSAHPRGSGANVLTF

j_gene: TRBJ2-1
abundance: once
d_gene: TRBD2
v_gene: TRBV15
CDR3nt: TGTGCCACCAGCAGAGCTGCGGGAGGGCCCTACAATGAGCAGTTCTTC
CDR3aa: CATSRAAGGPYNEQFF

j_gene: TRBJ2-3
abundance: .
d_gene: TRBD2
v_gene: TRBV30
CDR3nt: TGTGCCTGGGCCCCCGCGCTAGCGGCTAGCACAGATACGCAGTATTTT
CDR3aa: CAWAPALAASTDTQYF

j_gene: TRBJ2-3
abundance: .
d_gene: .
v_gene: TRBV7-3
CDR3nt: TGTGCCAGCAGCCCAGGGAGGACAGATACGCAGTATTTT
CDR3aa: CASSPGRTDTQYF

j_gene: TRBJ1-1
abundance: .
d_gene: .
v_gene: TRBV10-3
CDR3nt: TGTGCCATCAGTGTCCGGGAGAACACTGAAGCTTTCTTT
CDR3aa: CAISVRENTEAFF

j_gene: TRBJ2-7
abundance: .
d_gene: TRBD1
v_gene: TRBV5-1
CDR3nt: TGCGCCAGCAGCTTGGGAGGGACAGCCAGCTCCTACGAGCAGTACTTC
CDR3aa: CASSLGGTASSYEQYF

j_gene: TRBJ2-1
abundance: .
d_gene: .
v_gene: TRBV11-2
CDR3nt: TGTGCCAGCAGCTCGGGACTTCACAATGAGCAGTTCTTC
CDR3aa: CASSSGLHNEQFF

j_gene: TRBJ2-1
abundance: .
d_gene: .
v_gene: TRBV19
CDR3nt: TGTGCCAGTAGTTATAGAGGGAGCTATGAGCAGTTCTTC
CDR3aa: CASSYRGSYEQFF

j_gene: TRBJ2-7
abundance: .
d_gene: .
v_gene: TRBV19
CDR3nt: TGTGCCAGTAGTCCACGGGACTCTCGGCTCGCCGAGCAGTACTTC
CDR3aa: CASSPRDSRLAEQYF

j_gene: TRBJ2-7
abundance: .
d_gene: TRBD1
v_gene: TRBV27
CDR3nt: TGTGCCAGCAGTTTATATCCCCCGATCACGGGACAGGGGTCCTACGAGCAGTACTTC
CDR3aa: CASSLYPPITGQGSYEQYF

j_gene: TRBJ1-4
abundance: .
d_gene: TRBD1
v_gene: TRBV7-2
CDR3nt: TGTGCCAGCAGCTCCCTCCCGGGGACAGGGTTTGAAAAACTGTTTTTT
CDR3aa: CASSSLPGTGFEKLFF

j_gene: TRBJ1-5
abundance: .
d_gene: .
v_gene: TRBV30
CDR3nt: TGTGCCTGGAGTCGGGGGGGAAGCAATCAGCCCCAGCATTTT
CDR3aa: CAWSRGGSNQPQHF

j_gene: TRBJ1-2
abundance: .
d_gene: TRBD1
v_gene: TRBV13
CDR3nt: TGTGCCAGCAGCATCCAACAGGGGGCGTATGGCTACACCTTC
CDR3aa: CASSIQQGAYGYTF

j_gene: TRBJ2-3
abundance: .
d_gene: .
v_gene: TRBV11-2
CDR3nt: TGTGCCAGCAGCTTGGGCGGGGCCGCGGGTACGCAGTATTTT
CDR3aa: CASSLGGAAGTQYF

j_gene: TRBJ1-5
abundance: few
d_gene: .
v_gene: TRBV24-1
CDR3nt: TGTGCCACCAGCCAGGGTGGCAATCAGCCCCAGCATTTT
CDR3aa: CATSQGGNQPQHF

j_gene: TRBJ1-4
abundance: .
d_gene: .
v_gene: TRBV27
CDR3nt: TGTGCCAGCAGTTTTGCCTCGGACAGTAATGAAAAACTGTTTTTT
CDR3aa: CASSFASDSNEKLFF

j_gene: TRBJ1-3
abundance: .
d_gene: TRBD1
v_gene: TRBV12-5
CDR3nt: TGTGCTAGTGTCAGACAGGGTGTCGAGGACACCATATATTTT
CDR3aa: CASVRQGVEDTIYF

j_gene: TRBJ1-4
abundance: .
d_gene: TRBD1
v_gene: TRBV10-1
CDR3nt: TGCGCCAGCGCGGCAGGGGGAAATTACGGTGAAAAACTGTTTTTT
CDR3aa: CASAAGGNYGEKLFF

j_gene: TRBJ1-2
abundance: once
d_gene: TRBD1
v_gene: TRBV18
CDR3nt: TGTGCCAGCTCACTGGGACAGGGGGCCAACTATGGCTACACCTTC
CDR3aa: CASSLGQGANYGYTF

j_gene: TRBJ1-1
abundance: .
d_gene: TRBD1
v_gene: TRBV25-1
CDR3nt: TGTGCCAGCAGTGCTGGGACAGCTGAAGCTTTCTTT
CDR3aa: CASSAGTAEAFF

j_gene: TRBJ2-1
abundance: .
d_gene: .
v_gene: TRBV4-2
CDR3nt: TGTGCCAGCAGCCGTAGCGCGGAATACAATGAGCAGTTCTTC
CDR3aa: CASSRSAEYNEQFF

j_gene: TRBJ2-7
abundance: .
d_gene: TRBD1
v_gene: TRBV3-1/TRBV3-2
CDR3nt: TGTGCCAGCAGCAACAATCGGGACAGGGGTTCCGAGCAGTACTTC
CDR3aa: CASSNNRDRGSEQYF

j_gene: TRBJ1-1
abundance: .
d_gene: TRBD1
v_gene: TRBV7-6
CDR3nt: TGTGCCAGCAGCCAGACAGGGGTCCCCAACACTGAAGCTTTCTTT
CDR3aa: CASSQTGVPNTEAFF

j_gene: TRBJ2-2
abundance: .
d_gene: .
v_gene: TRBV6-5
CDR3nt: TGTGCCAGCAGTTGGAATTCACAGGGTACCGGGGAGCTGTTTTTT
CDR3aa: CASSWNSQGTGELFF